The subject of this entry is one TCR beta chain. The authors reverse transcribed roughly 0.5 to 1 ug RNA with random hexamers. TCRdb passed the immunoSEQ multiplex PCR reads through MiXCR, listing each CDR3 protein once. The sample yields under 25,000 distinct CDR3 sequences, just under 95% seen once. CDR1 DFQATT and CDR2 SNEGSKA come from the germline V gene (reference sequence). V lost 5 bases and J 6 bases, leaving 22 bases between the germline ends. The CDR3 sequence is 15 residues long. The data derive from a study of CD8 T cells in Susac syndrome. Material for sequencing was CD8+ T cells from PBMCs. V gene TRBV20-1 combines with J gene TRBJ1-2; possibly TRBD1 for D (6 bases). The receptor was derived from a human donor in good health. The DNA for the CDR3 is TGCAGTGCTTCAACTCCCGGGGGCATATCTGATGGCTACACCTTC. It yields the protein CSASTPGGISDGYTF.